Detailed here is one T cell receptor (beta chain). These data come from a study of OX40 agonist ivuxolimab in advanced cancers. The CDR3 totals 16 residues. Deletions cut 6 bases from V and 2 bases from J, with 19 bases between. The V gene's germline CDR1 is MGHRA and CDR2 YSYEKL. Method: immunoSEQ multiplex PCR; TCRdb's copy keeps in-frame clones and lacks some. There are tens of thousands of clones in the sample; approximately 90% occur only once, and nearly 7.5% lies in the top ten. The source material was CD4+ or CD8+ T cells sorted from blood, sampled in a trial of the OX40 agonist ivuxolimab. The TCR sequence derives from an adult with an advanced solid tumor such as melanoma, head and neck, liver or kidney cancer. The chain uses TRBV4-1 and TRBJ1-2, with D unresolved. The CDR3 nucleotides read TGCGCCAGCAGTTACATTGTGCGGGGTGGGAACTATGGCTACACCTTC. Residues: CASSYIVRGGNYGYTF.